This T cell receptor (beta chain) was sequenced for a study of T cells in Graves' hyperthyroidism and ophthalmopathy. RNA transcripts gave rise to amplified TCR beta CDR3 regions. An initial round of RT-PCR targeting the TCR CDR3 relied on the HTBI primer set. TCRdb analysed the multiplex PCR reads with MiXCR anew, one entry per CDR3 protein. The sample has roughly 570,000 distinct CDR3 sequences, roughly 14% seen once. Out of more than 8 ml of fresh peripheral blood came the PBMCs. Only a few counts were recorded for this clonotype. Germline CDR1 LNHDA, CDR2 SQIVND (reference sequence). The CDR3 has 16 amino acids. Trimming removed 5 bases from V and 8 bases from J; junction bases left unmatched: 13.

The source is a woman aged 25-40 years with Graves' hyperthyroidism. V gene TRBV19 combines with J gene TRBJ2-1, with 9 bases fitting TRBD2. The sample was blood. Written as DNA, the CDR3 is TGTGCCAGTAGTCCGTCGGGACTAGCAGCGAGGGATGAGCAGTTCTTC. This sequence encodes CASSPSGLAARDEQFF.